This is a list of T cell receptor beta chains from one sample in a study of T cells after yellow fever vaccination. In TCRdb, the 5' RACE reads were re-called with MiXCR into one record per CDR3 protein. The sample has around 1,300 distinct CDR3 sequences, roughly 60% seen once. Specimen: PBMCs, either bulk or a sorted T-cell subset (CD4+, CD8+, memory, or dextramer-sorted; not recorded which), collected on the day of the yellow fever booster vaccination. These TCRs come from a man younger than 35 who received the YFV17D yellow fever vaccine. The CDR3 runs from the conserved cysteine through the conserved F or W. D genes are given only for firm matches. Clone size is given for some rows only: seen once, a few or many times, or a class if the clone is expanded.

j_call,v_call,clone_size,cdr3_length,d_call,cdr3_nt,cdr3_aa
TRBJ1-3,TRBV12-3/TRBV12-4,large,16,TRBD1,TGTGCCAGCAGGGGATTTAGACAGGGTGGTGGAAACACCATATATTTT,CASRGFRQGGGNTIYF
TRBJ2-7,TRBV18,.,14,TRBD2,TGTGCCAGCTCACCGGGCAGCGGGGGCAACGAGCAGTACTTC,CASSPGSGGNEQYF
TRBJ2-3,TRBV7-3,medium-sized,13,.,TGTGCCAGCAGCTCACGGGTCACAGATACGCAGTATTTT,CASSSRVTDTQYF
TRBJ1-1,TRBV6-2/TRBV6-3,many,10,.,TGTGCCAGCAGAGACACTGAAGCTTTCTTT,CASRDTEAFF
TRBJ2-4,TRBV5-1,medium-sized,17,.,TGCGCCAGCAGCTTGAAGGCAGGGTACCTAGCTAAAAACATTCAGTACTTC,CASSLKAGYLAKNIQYF
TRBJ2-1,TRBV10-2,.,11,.,TGCGCCAGCACTCTTCTCAATGAGCAGTTCTTC,CASTLLNEQFF
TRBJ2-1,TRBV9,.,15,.,TGTGCCAGCAGCGTAGGACTTTTACCCGACAATGAGCAGTTCTTC,CASSVGLLPDNEQFF
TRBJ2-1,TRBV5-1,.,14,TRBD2,TGCGCCAGCGCGGGCGGGGGGCAATACGATGAGCAGTTCTTC,CASAGGGQYDEQFF
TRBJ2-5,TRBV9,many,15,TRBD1,TGTGCCAGCAGCGTAGGACAGGGTTCCCGTGAGACCCAGTACTTC,CASSVGQGSRETQYF
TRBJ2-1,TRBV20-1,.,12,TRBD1,TGCAGTGCTAACCAGGGGGCCAATGAGCAGTTCTTC,CSANQGANEQFF
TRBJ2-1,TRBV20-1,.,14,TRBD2,TGCAGTGCTGGAAGCGGGGGGGCCCCTAATGAGCAGTTCTTC,CSAGSGGAPNEQFF
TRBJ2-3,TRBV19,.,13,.,TGTGCCAGTAGGGGAAGCGGCTCAGATACGCAGTATTTT,CASRGSGSDTQYF
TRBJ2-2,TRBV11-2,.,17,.,TGTGCCAGCAGCTCCTTTACAGTATTCGTGAACACCGGGGAGCTGTTTTTT,CASSSFTVFVNTGELFF
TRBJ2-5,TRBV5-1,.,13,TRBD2,TGCGCCAGCAGCCTTAGCGGGGGGGAGACCCAGTACTTC,CASSLSGGETQYF
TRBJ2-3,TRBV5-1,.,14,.,TGCGCCAGCAGCTACGCGATAAGCACAGATACGCAGTATTTT,CASSYAISTDTQYF
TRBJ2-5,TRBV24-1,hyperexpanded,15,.,TGTGCCACCAGTGATGCAGGGGAGGGTCGGGAGACCCAGTACTTC,CATSDAGEGRETQYF
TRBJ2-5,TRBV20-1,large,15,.,TGCAGTGCTACTCTACCGACCTGGGACCGAGAGACCCAGTACTTC,CSATLPTWDRETQYF
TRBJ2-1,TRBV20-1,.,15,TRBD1,TGCAGTGCTACAACCGGGACAGGGGGTTCCAATGAGCAGTTCTTC,CSATTGTGGSNEQFF
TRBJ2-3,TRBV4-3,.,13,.,TGCGCCAGCAGCCAAGTGCTCACAGATACGCAGTATTTT,CASSQVLTDTQYF
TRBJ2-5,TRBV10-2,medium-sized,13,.,TGCGCCACCTCGAGAGGCCACCGGGAGACCCAGTACTTC,CATSRGHRETQYF
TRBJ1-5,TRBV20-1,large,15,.,TGCAGTGCTAGAGTGGGAGGGCCCGGTTTTCAGCCCCAGCATTTT,CSARVGGPGFQPQHF
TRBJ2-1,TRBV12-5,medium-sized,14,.,TGTGCTAGTACAGGCCATAGCTCCTACAATGAGCAGTTCTTC,CASTGHSSYNEQFF